These T cell receptor beta chains were read from a single sample in a study of response to subunit inactivated influenza vaccine. TCRdb fed the RT-PCR reads into MiXCR, producing one record per CDR3 protein. The data hold around 190,000 distinct CDR3 sequences, with roughly 14% observed a single time. Sample: CD8+ T cells sorted from PBMCs, taken around 5 days after vaccination. The receptor set was obtained from a man aged 50 or older who received an inactivated influenza vaccine. CDR3s include the opening cysteine and the closing phenylalanine or tryptophan. For some rows the clone size is stated as once, few or many, or as a class when expanded; others skip it.

j_gene: TRBJ2-5; v_gene: TRBV29-1; abundance: NA; CDR3aa: CSVEDLGFPRKETQYF
j_gene: TRBJ2-3; v_gene: TRBV12-3/TRBV12-4; abundance: few; CDR3aa: CASRRTSGRLDTQYF
j_gene: TRBJ2-5; v_gene: TRBV6-2/TRBV6-3; abundance: NA; CDR3aa: CASSFEYQETQYF
j_gene: TRBJ1-1; v_gene: TRBV6-1; abundance: NA; CDR3aa: CASGEGQGYTEAFF
j_gene: TRBJ2-1; v_gene: TRBV9; abundance: many; CDR3aa: CASSVAGTSYNEQFF
j_gene: TRBJ2-3; v_gene: TRBV29-1; abundance: many; CDR3aa: CSVSESADTQYF
j_gene: TRBJ2-1; v_gene: TRBV5-6; abundance: few; CDR3aa: CASSQQLGLAANEQFF
j_gene: TRBJ2-3; v_gene: TRBV28; abundance: few; CDR3aa: CASSLRTSGQSTDTQYF
j_gene: TRBJ2-7; v_gene: TRBV27; abundance: many; CDR3aa: CASSPSPRGYEQYF
j_gene: TRBJ1-1; v_gene: TRBV29-1; abundance: NA; CDR3aa: CSVQADVNTEAFF
j_gene: TRBJ1-2; v_gene: TRBV12-3/TRBV12-4; abundance: many; CDR3aa: CASSPQTDRTGGYGYTF
j_gene: TRBJ1-1; v_gene: TRBV5-5; abundance: once; CDR3aa: CASSPDRHTEAFF
j_gene: TRBJ1-5; v_gene: TRBV28; abundance: few; CDR3aa: CASSWGQGAYSNQPQHF